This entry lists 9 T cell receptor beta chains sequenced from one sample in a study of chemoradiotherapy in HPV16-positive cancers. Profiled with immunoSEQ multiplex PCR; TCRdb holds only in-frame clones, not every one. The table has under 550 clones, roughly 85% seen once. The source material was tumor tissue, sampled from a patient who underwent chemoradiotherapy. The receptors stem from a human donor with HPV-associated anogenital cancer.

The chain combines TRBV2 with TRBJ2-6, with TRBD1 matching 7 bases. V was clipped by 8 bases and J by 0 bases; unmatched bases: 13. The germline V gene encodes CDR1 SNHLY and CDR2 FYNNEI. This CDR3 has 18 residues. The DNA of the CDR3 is TGTGCCAGCCAGTACTATGGACAGGCGGTCTCTGGGGCCAACGTCCTGACTTTC. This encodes CASQYYGQAVSGANVLTF.

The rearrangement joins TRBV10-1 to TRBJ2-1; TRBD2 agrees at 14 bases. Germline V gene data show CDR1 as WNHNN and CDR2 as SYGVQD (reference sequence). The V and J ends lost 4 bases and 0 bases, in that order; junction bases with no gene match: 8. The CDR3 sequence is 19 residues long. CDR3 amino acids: CASSGTGLAGGSSYNEQFF. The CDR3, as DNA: TGCGCCAGCAGTGGCACCGGACTAGCGGGGGGAAGCTCCTACAATGAGCAGTTCTTC.

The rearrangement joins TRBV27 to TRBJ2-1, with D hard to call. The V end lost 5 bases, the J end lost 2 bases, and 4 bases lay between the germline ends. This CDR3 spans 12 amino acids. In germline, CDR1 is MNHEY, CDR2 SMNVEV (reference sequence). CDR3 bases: TGTGCCAGCAGTCCCACCTACAATGAGCAGTTCTTC. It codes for CASSPTYNEQFF.

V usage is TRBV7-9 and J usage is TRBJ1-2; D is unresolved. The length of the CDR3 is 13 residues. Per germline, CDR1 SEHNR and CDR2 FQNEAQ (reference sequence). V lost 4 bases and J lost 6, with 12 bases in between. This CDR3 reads CASSSDPSNGYTF. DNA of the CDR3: TGTGCCAGCAGCTCGGACCCTTCAAATGGCTACACCTTC.

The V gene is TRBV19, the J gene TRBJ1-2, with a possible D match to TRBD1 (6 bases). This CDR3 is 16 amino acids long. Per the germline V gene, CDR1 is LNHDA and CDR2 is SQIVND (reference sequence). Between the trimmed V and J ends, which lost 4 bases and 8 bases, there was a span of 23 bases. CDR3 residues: CASSTRRQAPVFGYTF. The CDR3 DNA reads TGTGCCAGTAGTACCCGAAGACAGGCCCCGGTGTTCGGCTACACCTTC.

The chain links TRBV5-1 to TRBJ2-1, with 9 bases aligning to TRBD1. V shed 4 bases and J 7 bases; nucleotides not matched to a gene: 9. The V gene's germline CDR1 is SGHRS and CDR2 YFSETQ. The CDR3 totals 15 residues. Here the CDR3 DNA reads TGCGCCAGCAGCAGGGGACAGGGTGAGGCGAATGAGCAGTTCTTC. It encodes CASSRGQGEANEQFF.

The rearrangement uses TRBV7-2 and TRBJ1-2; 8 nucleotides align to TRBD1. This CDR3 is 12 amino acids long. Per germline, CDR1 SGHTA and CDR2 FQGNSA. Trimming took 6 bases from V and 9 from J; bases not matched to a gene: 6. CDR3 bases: TGTGCCAGCAGGACAGGGGATGTGAGCTACACCTTC. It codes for CASRTGDVSYTF.

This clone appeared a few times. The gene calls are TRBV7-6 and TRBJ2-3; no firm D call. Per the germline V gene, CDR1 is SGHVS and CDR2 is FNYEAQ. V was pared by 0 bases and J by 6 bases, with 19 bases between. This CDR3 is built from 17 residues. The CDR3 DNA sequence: TGTGCCAGCAGCTTAGCCCCGGAAGACCCGGGCATCGATACGCAGTATTTT. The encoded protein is CASSLAPEDPGIDTQYF.

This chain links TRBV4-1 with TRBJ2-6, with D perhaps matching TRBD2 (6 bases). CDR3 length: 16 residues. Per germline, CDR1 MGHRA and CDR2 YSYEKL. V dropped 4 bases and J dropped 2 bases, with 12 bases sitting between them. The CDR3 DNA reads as TGCGCCAGCAGCCTCGAGCCGGGGGCTGGGGCCAACGTCCTGACTTTC. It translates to CASSLEPGAGANVLTF.